What follows is one TCR beta chain and its context. Its antigen has not been determined. No base qualities exist here, and no much larger clone lies one base off it. CDR1 and CDR2 (SQVTM, ANQGSEA) derive from the germline V gene. Ends trimmed: V by 5 bases, J by 6 bases; bases unmatched to a gene: 9. The CDR3 runs 15 residues from the cysteine to the phenylalanine. Only CDR3 DNA remains: 45 bases, in frame from the first base. Ficoll-Paque density gradient centrifugation was the method used to isolate PBMCs. These data belong to a study of T-cell memory formation after mild COVID-19 (dated by TCRdb to the early 2020s). Regarding the complete study: TCR sequence clusters from the two donors were largely donor specific. In two donors, T-cell clones that expanded and contracted after mild COVID-19 were tracked by sequencing TCRalpha and TCRbeta repertoires over time. The cohort was made up of two young adult volunteers, one female and one male, who were previously healthy. The study at large found these results: Contracting CD4+ clones turned up mainly in the CM and EM memory subsets, whereas EMRA was where CD8+ clones were enriched. The second-wave clones that peaked on day 37 were not confirmed to be SARS-CoV-2 specific. Only a couple of mild cases were covered in the study, and larger cohorts including severe cases with pre-infection samples were considered necessary. Some responding clones were found in pre-infection memory, which suggests that pre-existing cross-reactive memory T cells took part in the SARS-CoV-2 response. Clones that contracted from day 15 to 85 showed balanced CD4/CD8 phenotypes, whereas a second wave of clones that expanded from day 15 to 37 leaned towards CD4+.

The reads were generated on an Illumina NovaSeq 6000. TCRalpha and TCRbeta cDNA libraries were constructed by 5'RACE with constant-segment primers, with sample barcodes and unique molecular identifiers being introduced. RNA was extracted from every sample with Trizol reagent. Libraries were amplified in two PCR steps, with a second sample barcode and Illumina TruSeq adapters added in the second step. Sequencing of the libraries was done on an Illumina NovaSeq, producing 2 x 150 bp paired-end reads. In the source study's methods: With migec v1.2.7, reads were demultiplexed and then collapsed into UMI-guided consensus sequences. Using mixcr v2.1.11, the UMI consensuses were aligned to TRA and TRB V and J templates and assembled into clonotypes. Expanded or contracted clonotypes were those called significant by both edgeR and NoisET, with noise models trained on biological replicates. For edgeR calls, the cutoffs were a false discovery rate-adjusted p below 0.01 and a log2 fold-change threshold of 1. As an exploratory analysis of dynamics, PCA with hierarchical clustering was applied to max-normalized trajectories of the 1000 most abundant clonotypes. Separately sequenced CD4+ and CD8+ repertoires were used to assign the CD4 or CD8 phenotype of responding clones. The public reads were reprocessed in TCRdb via fastp at Q25 and MiXCR, keeping in-frame beta chains. Rows merge per CDR3 protein into single entries with the most common DNA and genes. The V and J calls, along with clone size, are taken from TCRdb and not from the paper's own processing. The sample has hundreds of thousands of distinct CDR3 sequences on record, roughly 18% of them singletons. Around 12% of the sample goes to the ten largest clones.

The sequenced material came from PBMCs or a T cell subset sorted from them (not recorded which). The sequence links TRBV29-1 to TRBJ2-2, with 10 bases aligning to TRBD2. This TCR was recovered from an adult woman who had mild COVID-19 (a few samples of this study predate the infection). The sample titles of this study are shuffled in the database, so cell type and time point are left out; the donor was told from shared clones. The CDR3 protein sequence reads: CSVKEAGGPSGELFF. The DNA sequence is given as TGCAGCGTTAAGGAAGCGGGAGGGCCTTCCGGGGAGCTGTTTTTT.